The clone carrying this T cell receptor (beta chain) was observed once. The sample comes from a study of early stage breast cancer tumors. Overall study context: Most invasive tumors, about 75% of the 16, were ER+/PR+/HER2-.

TCRdb keeps only in-frame clones here, not all; method: immunoSEQ multiplex PCR. The sample has under 30,000 clones; 55% to 75% are singletons. Trimming took 1 base from V and 4 from J; bases not matched to a gene: 0. This CDR3 comprises 13 residues. In germline, CDR1 is SGHAT, CDR2 FQNNGV. The sample consisted of blood. The TCR was taken from a person in their fifties with breast cancer. V usage is TRBV11-2 and J usage is TRBJ1-1; the match to TRBD1 covers 7 bases. The CDR3 spells CASSLAGGTEAFF. The CDR3 DNA reads TGTGCCAGCAGCTTAGCAGGGGGCACTGAAGCTTTCTTT.